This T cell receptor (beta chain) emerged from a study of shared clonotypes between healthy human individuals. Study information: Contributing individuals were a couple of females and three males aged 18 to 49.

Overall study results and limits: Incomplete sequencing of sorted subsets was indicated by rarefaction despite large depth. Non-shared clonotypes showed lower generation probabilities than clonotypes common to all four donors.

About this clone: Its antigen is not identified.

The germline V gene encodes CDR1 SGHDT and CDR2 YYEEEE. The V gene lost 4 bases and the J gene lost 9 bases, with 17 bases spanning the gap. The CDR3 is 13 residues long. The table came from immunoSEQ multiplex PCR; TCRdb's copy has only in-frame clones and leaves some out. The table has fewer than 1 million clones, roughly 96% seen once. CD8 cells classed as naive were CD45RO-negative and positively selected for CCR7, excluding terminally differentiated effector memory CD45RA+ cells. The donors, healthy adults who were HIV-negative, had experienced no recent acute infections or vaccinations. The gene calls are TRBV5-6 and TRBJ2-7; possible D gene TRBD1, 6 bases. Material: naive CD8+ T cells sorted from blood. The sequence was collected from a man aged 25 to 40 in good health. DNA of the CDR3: TGTGCCAGCAGCGAGATTGCAGGGGAAGGGCAGTACTTC. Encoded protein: CASSEIAGEGQYF.